The next 26 T cell receptor beta chains were all read from a single sample in a study of T cells in Graves' hyperthyroidism and ophthalmopathy. Amplification of TCR beta CDR3 regions used RNA as the template. HTBI primers were employed in a first-round RT-PCR of the TCR CDR3. Using its own MiXCR run on the multiplex PCR reads, TCRdb lists one record per CDR3 protein. The profile shows about 840,000 distinct CDR3 sequences, about 38% of them singletons. The specimen sequenced was blood. The receptor set was obtained from a man between 18 and 29 years old with Graves' hyperthyroidism.

This clonotype was detected only a few times. The chain combines TRBV12-3 or TRBV12-4 with TRBJ2-7, with 10 bases lining up with TRBD2. The CDR3 has 13 amino acids. Trimming took 8 bases from V and 6 from J; bases not matched to a gene: 7. CDR3 amino acids: CASGRGLATEQYF. As DNA, the CDR3 is TGTGCCAGCGGGCGGGGACTAGCGACCGAGCAGTACTTC.

This clonotype was counted ten times or more. The chain recombines TRBV15 with TRBJ2-7; 13 bases align to TRBD2. Trimming removed 5 bases from V and 0 bases from J; junction bases left unmatched: 4. Germline V lookup: CDR1 LNHNV, CDR2 YYDKDF (reference sequence). The CDR3 runs to 16 residues. This CDR3 is CATSRWTSGGSYEQYF. DNA of the CDR3: TGTGCCACCAGCCGTTGGACTAGCGGGGGCTCCTACGAGCAGTACTTC.

The CDR3 protein is CASSDTGEETQYF. CDR3 DNA sequence: TGTGCCAGCAGTGATACAGGGGAAGAGACCCAGTACTTC. V is TRBV2 and J is TRBJ2-5; TRBD1 matches at 7 bases. The CDR3 extends over 13 amino acids. Germline CDR1 reads SNHLY; CDR2 reads FYNNEI. The J segment lost 3 bases and the V segment lost 3 bases, leaving 1 base of the junction unmatched.

As to this clonotype: A clone one base away is much larger, so this may be a read error. V usage is TRBV2 and J usage is TRBJ1-3; 8 nucleotides match TRBD1. The junction had 4 bases not matched to a gene; V was cut back by 6 bases and J by 0 bases. The CDR3 covers 15 residues. The germline V gene has CDR1 SNHLY and CDR2 FYNNEI. The CDR3 reads CASSVTGGSGNTIYF. CDR3 in DNA: TGTGCCAGCAGCGTCACAGGGGGCTCTGGAAACACCATATATTTT.

This clonotype came up many times. The DNA of the CDR3 is TGTGCCAGCAGCCTCGGCCGAGGAACGAACACTGAAGCTTTCTTT. Its translation is CASSLGRGTNTEAFF. The chain combines TRBV7-9 with TRBJ1-1; no reliable D call. Germline V CDR1 and CDR2: SEHNR, FQNEAQ (reference sequence). Trimming removed 5 bases from V and 1 base from J, with 14 bases in between. The CDR3 length is 15 residues.

The chain recombines TRBV10-3 with TRBJ1-2; maybe TRBD1 (6 bases). Between the trimmed V and J ends, which lost 4 bases and 8 bases, there was a span of 11 bases. The CDR3 runs to 12 residues. Per the germline V gene, CDR1 is ENHRY and CDR2 is SYGVKD. CDR3 in DNA: TGTGCCATCAGTGCTCTAGGGACAGGCTACACCTTC. Its protein is CAISALGTGYTF.

J is TRBJ2-7 and V is TRBV9, with 9 bases that match TRBD1. V was clipped by 4 bases and J by 3 bases; unmatched bases: 8. CDR3 length: 15 amino acids. CDR1 and CDR2 from the germline V gene are SGDLS and YYNGEE. CDR3 amino acids: CASSQGRDRVYEQYF. The DNA of the CDR3 is TGTGCCAGCAGCCAGGGACGGGACAGGGTCTACGAGCAGTACTTC.

This clonotype occurred many times. The chain carries TRBV6-2 or TRBV6-3 and TRBJ1-1; D is undetermined. Germline V gene sequence: CDR1 MNHEY, CDR2 SVGEGT. The germline V and J ends were trimmed by 6 bases and 0 bases, with 11 bases remaining between them. The CDR3 has 14 amino acids. CDR3 in DNA: TGTGCCAGCAGCCGGGATTCGATGAACACTGAAGCTTTCTTT. Protein: CASSRDSMNTEAFF.

The chain employs TRBV5-8 and TRBJ2-7, with 11 bases identical to TRBD2. J lost 5 bases, V lost 5 bases, and 9 bases had no gene match. CDR1 and CDR2 from the germline V gene are SGHTS and YDEGEE. CDR3 length equals 15 residues. The DNA of the CDR3 is TGTGCCAGCAGTCAGCTAGCGGGAGGATTCCACGAGCAGTACTTC. This gives the protein CASSQLAGGFHEQYF.

V usage is TRBV15 and J usage is TRBJ1-3; possibly TRBD1 for D (5 bases). This CDR3 comprises 13 residues. CDR1 and CDR2 (germline): LNHNV, YYDKDF (reference sequence). Trimming removed 3 bases from V and 8 bases from J, with 11 bases in between. In DNA, the CDR3 is TGTGCCACCAGCAGCGGGGACCGGGACACCATATATTTT. This gives the protein CATSSGDRDTIYF. Full variable domain (outside the CDR3, taken from reference TRBV15 and TRBJ1-3): DAMVIQNPRYQVTQFGKPVTLSCSQTLNHNVMYWYQQKSSQAPKLLFHYYDKDFNNEADTPDNFQSRRPNTSFCFLDIRSPGLGDTAMYLCATSSGDRDTIYFGEGSWLTVV.

In this sample, this clonotype turned up many times. The chain has TRBV7-8 and TRBJ2-7; D is unresolved. The V gene lost 5 bases and the J gene lost 2 bases, with 7 bases spanning the gap. In germline, CDR1 is SGHVS, CDR2 FQNEAQ. The CDR3 has 12 amino acids. CDR3 region: CASSQLAYEQYF. Here the CDR3 DNA reads TGTGCCAGCAGCCAACTCGCCTACGAGCAGTACTTC.

Remarks on this clonotype: This could be a read error, since a much larger clone is one nucleotide away. This sequence joins TRBV5-1 and TRBJ2-7; D is ambiguous. The CDR3 sequence is 13 residues long. The germline V gene encodes CDR1 SGHRS and CDR2 YFSETQ. Trimming took 6 bases from V and 1 from J, leaving 11 bases between them. CDR3: CASIATWSYEQYF. DNA for the CDR3: TGCGCCAGCATCGCCACATGGTCCTACGAGCAGTACTTC. Full variable domain (outside the CDR3, taken from reference TRBV5-1 and TRBJ2-7): KAGVTQTPRYLIKTRGQQVTLSCSPISGHRSVSWYQQTPGQGLQFLFEYFSETQRNKGNFPGRFSGRQFSNSRSEMNVSTLELGDSALYLCASIATWSYEQYFGPGTRLTVT.

This clonotype showed up many times. This chain connects TRBV20-1 to TRBJ1-2; 7 bases agree with TRBD1. CDR1 and CDR2 from the germline V gene are DFQATT and SNEGSKA (reference sequence). J gave up 8 bases and V 5 bases, and 8 bases lay outside the gene matches. The CDR3 sequence is 12 residues long. The CDR3 here is CSADDNRGGYTF. For the CDR3, the DNA is TGCAGTGCTGATGATAACAGGGGAGGCTACACCTTC.

The rearrangement uses TRBV5-6 and TRBJ1-2; 9 bases are shared with TRBD1. The CDR3 length is 15 residues. Germline V gives CDR1 SGHDT, CDR2 YYEEEE. Unmatched junction bases numbered 8, after V lost 0 bases and J lost 8 bases. CDR3 coding DNA: TGTGCCAGCAGCTTGGCGGTTTGGGACAGGGACGGCTACACCTTC. This sequence encodes CASSLAVWDRDGYTF.

Regarding this clonotype: A junction boundary mismatches the germline segment, possibly from a read error. The chain links TRBV10-2 to TRBJ2-7, with TRBD2 identical over 10 bases. Germline CDR1 is WSHSY and CDR2 is SAAADI. CDR3 length: 16 amino acids. The CDR3 here is CASRGAGTSETYERYF. CDR3 bases: TGCGCCAGCAGGGGGGCTGGGACTAGCGAGACCTACGAGCGGTACTTC.

The rearrangement links TRBV10-3 to TRBJ1-6, with D unclear. Per germline, CDR1 ENHRY and CDR2 SYGVKD. The V gene lost 10 bases and the J gene lost 0 bases, with 13 bases spanning the gap. CDR3 length equals 15 residues. The CDR3 DNA follows: TGTGCCAGCAAAGTACCGAGCTCCTATAATTCACCCCTCCACTTT. It specifies CASKVPSSYNSPLHF.

Details on this clonotype: No conserved phenylalanine or tryptophan ends this CDR3, so it is likely a read error. The DNA is left out, because the CDR3 cannot be placed on it with certainty; the CDR3 is given as TCRdb lists it. The chain joins TRBV6-4 to TRBJ2-6; TRBD1, as called in the table, went unchecked against the DNA. Germline-derived CDR1 and CDR2 are MRHNA and SNTAGT. The CDR3 is 17 amino acids in total, end residues counted. CDR3: CASSDLTGVPGANVLVL.

V is TRBV4-2 and J is TRBJ2-5; weak D call: TRBD2 (5 bases). The CDR3 runs to 15 residues. Deletions cut 8 bases from V and 2 bases from J, with 18 bases between. Germline V gene sequence: CDR1 LGHNA, CDR2 YNFKEQ. CDR3 amino acids: CASRRDTGEQETQYF. Here the CDR3 DNA reads TGTGCCAGCCGCCGCGATACCGGGGAGCAAGAGACCCAGTACTTC.

Only one count was recorded for this clonotype. One end of the junction does not line up with germline, which may come from a read error. J is TRBJ2-7 and V is TRBV7-8, with a tentative D call TRBD1 (6 bases). Looked up from germline, CDR1 is SGHVS and CDR2 is FQNEAQ. The CDR3 length is 15 residues. The CDR3 sequence: CASSQVQGDINEQYF. CDR3 nucleotides: TGCGCCAGCAGCCAAGTACAGGGCGATATCAACGAGCAGTACTTC.

The gene calls are TRBV29-1 and TRBJ1-1, with 9 bases that match TRBD1. The junction had 6 bases not matched to a gene; V was cut back by 6 bases and J by 1 base. Germline V gene sequence: CDR1 SQVTM, CDR2 ANQGSEA. CDR3 size: 14 residues. The CDR3 bases are TGCAGCGTAGGGACAGGGACCGAGAACACTGAAGCTTTCTTT. Its protein product is CSVGTGTENTEAFF.

This clonotype was counted only a few times. The J gene is TRBJ2-7, the V gene TRBV12-3 or TRBV12-4, with D possibly being TRBD1 (5 bases). Trimming stripped 5 bases from V and 3 bases from J, with 11 bases between. The CDR3 sequence is 13 residues long. In nucleotides, the CDR3 is TGTGCCAGCAGTACCCAAGACAGCTACGAGCAGTACTTC. Translated, it gives CASSTQDSYEQYF.

CDR3 sequence reads: CASSFHAGSRQDGYTF. For the CDR3, the DNA is TGTGCCAGCAGTTTTCACGCGGGCTCGAGACAGGATGGCTACACCTTC. The chain employs TRBV12-3 or TRBV12-4 and TRBJ1-2; a possible D gene is TRBD1 (6 bases). The length of the CDR3 is 16 residues. V was clipped by 3 bases and J by 6 bases, with 20 bases between them.

V and J are TRBV20-1 and TRBJ2-7; maybe TRBD1 (6 bases). V gave up 4 bases and J gave up 6 bases, with 16 bases separating them. The CDR3 spans 13 residues. Germline V gene lookup returns CDR1 DFQATT and CDR2 SNEGSKA (reference sequence). DNA of the CDR3: TGCAGTGCTAAAGGCAGGGGTGCGACCGAGCAGTACTTC. Translating it yields CSAKGRGATEQYF.

This chain joins TRBV7-3 and TRBJ1-5, with 10 bases fitting TRBD1. Germline V lookup: CDR1 SGHTA, CDR2 FQGTGA. The CDR3 length is 16 residues. Trimming took 2 bases from V and 3 from J; bases not matched to a gene: 4. The CDR3 sequence is CASSLATGGYNQPQHF. The CDR3, as DNA: TGTGCCAGCAGCTTAGCGACAGGGGGCTACAATCAGCCCCAGCATTTT.

With respect to this clonotype: This sequence may be a read error, since a much larger clone differs from it by one base. The chain recombines TRBV19 with TRBJ1-5, with D unresolved. There are 14 residues in the CDR3. CDR1 is LNHDA, CDR2 SQIVND, per germline (reference sequence). The CDR3 nucleotides are TGTGCCAGTAGTATGGCGGGGTACAATCAGCGCCAGCATTTT. This codes for CASSMAGYNQRQHF. The entire variable domain, with the rest obtained from reference TRBV19 and TRBJ1-5, is as follows: DGGITQSPKYLFRKEGQNVTLSCEQNLNHDAMYWYRQDPGQGLRLIYYSQIVNDFQKGDIAEGYSVSREKKESFPLTVTSAQKNPTAFYLCASSMAGYNQRQHFGDGTRLSIL.

The rearrangement links TRBV5-6 to TRBJ2-5; TRBD2 aligns across 12 bases. From germline, CDR1 is SGHDT and CDR2 YYEEEE. Germline trimming cut 4 bases from V and 5 bases from J; bases unmatched to any gene: 6. This CDR3 is 15 amino acids long. CDR3 in amino acids: CASSNRLAGDETQYF. The CDR3 DNA sequence: TGTGCCAGCAGCAACCGACTAGCGGGAGACGAGACCCAGTACTTC.